Each of the 13 T cell receptor beta chains below was sequenced from the same sample in a study of monozygotic twins with inflammatory bowel disease. TCRdb reprocessed the 5' RACE reads and stores each CDR3 protein as one record, lacking DNA. Across roughly 320,000 distinct CDR3 sequences, the top ten clones capture approximately 5.9% of the sample. The sequenced sample was blood. All receptors derive from a human donor with ulcerative colitis or Crohn's disease, or a healthy co-twin of an affected twin (not recorded which).

V is TRBV18 and J is TRBJ2-7; TCRdb designates TRBD1, a call that cannot be tested without DNA. The CDR3 runs 15 residues. Germline V lookup: CDR1 KGHSH, CDR2 LQKENI. The chain's CDR3 is CASSPLSGGSYEQYF.

The V and J genes are TRBV19 and TRBJ2-2; without DNA, the TCRdb call of TRBD2 cannot be checked. Germline assignment: CDR1 LNHDA and CDR2 SQIVND (reference sequence). This CDR3 spans 15 amino acids. CDR3: CASSMIGEGAGELFF. The entire variable domain, with the rest obtained from reference TRBV19 and TRBJ2-2, is as follows: DGGITQSPKYLFRKEGQNVTLSCEQNLNHDAMYWYRQDPGQGLRLIYYSQIVNDFQKGDIAEGYSVSREKKESFPLTVTSAQKNPTAFYLCASSMIGEGAGELFFGEGSRLTVL.

V is TRBV6-1 and J is TRBJ2-5; TCRdb lists TRBD2, though no DNA is available to test this call. The CDR3 runs to 18 residues. CDR1 MNHNS and CDR2 SASEGT come from the germline V gene. CDR3 protein: CASTSREPGLAGQETQYF.

The CDR3 loop reads CASSPPTTVNTEAFF. This chain uses TRBV7-8 with TRBJ1-1; TCRdb indicates TRBD1, and absent DNA this call remains unverified. Germline V gene data show CDR1 as SGHVS and CDR2 as FQNEAQ. The CDR3 runs to 15 residues.

The rearrangement links TRBV7-2 to TRBJ2-2. Germline CDR1 and CDR2: SGHTA and FQGNSA. The CDR3 spans 13 residues. The CDR3 is CASSLNLRGELFF.

The chain recombines TRBV7-8 with TRBJ2-4. CDR1 is SGHVS and CDR2 is FQNEAQ in the germline V gene. CDR3 length: 12 residues. CDR3 protein: CASSWKGNIQYF.

V gene TRBV7-9 combines with J gene TRBJ2-5; TCRdb's D call of TRBD2 is untestable without DNA. Per germline, CDR1 SEHNR and CDR2 FQNEAQ (reference sequence). CDR3 length: 17 amino acids. CDR3 in amino acids: CASSYASGKGGKETQYF.

The V call is TRBV5-1, the J call TRBJ2-3. Germline V CDR1 and CDR2: SGHRS, YFSETQ. CDR3 length: 14 residues. Here the CDR3 reads CASSLDVRTDTQYF.

The chain uses TRBV20-1 and TRBJ2-5; the TRBD1 assignment by TCRdb is unverifiable without DNA. The length of the CDR3 is 18 residues. Germline-derived CDR1 and CDR2 are DFQATT and SNEGSKA (reference sequence). CDR3 sequence reads: CSARRRRMVRGSQETQYF.

The chain recombines TRBV5-1 with TRBJ2-5; the TCRdb D gene call, TRBD1, has no DNA to confirm it. CDR1 and CDR2 from the germline V gene are SGHRS and YFSETQ. There are 15 residues in the CDR3. The CDR3 here is CASSLDGASKVTQYF.

The chain couples TRBV15 to TRBJ2-7. CDR3 length: 13 amino acids. Germline lookup yields CDR1 LNHNV and CDR2 YYDKDF (reference sequence). The CDR3 protein is CATSRATVYEQYF.

V is TRBV7-2 and J is TRBJ1-4. Germline V gene lookup returns CDR1 SGHTA and CDR2 FQGNSA. The CDR3 spans 15 residues. The CDR3 loop is CASSLAVRHNEKLFF.

V is TRBV20-1 and J is TRBJ2-1; without DNA, the TCRdb call of TRBD2 cannot be checked. CDR1 is DFQATT, CDR2 SNEGSKA, per germline (reference sequence). The CDR3 contains 15 residues. The CDR3 loop reads CSAHGAGGSYNEQFF.